Following are 22 T cell receptor beta chains from one sample sequenced in a study of breast tumors, draining lymph nodes, adjacent tissues. The lymph nodes were axillary draining lymph nodes from breast cancer patients. TCRdb used MiXCR to reprocess the multiplex PCR reads, holding one entry per CDR3 protein. The sample carries some 120,000 distinct CDR3 sequences, around 20% recorded once. The sample was axillary lymph node tissue. The receptor set was obtained from a female donor with breast cancer. Some clones in this sample may be carry-over from other donors' samples.

At least ten counts were recorded for this clonotype. The chain recombines TRBV7-3 with TRBJ2-1, with D hard to call. V lost 3 bases and J lost 6, with 12 bases in between. This CDR3 has 14 residues. Germline V lookup: CDR1 SGHTA, CDR2 FQGTGA. The chain's CDR3 is CASSFISLPNEQFF. The CDR3 DNA reads as TGTGCCAGCAGCTTTATTAGCCTTCCCAATGAGCAGTTCTTC.

This clonotype was counted many times. The chain links TRBV7-9 to TRBJ1-5, with D perhaps TRBD1 (5 bases). The V gene's germline CDR1 is SEHNR and CDR2 FQNEAQ (reference sequence). This CDR3 region has 14 residues. With 5 bases removed from V and 4 bases from J, the gap between germline ends came to 12 bases. The CDR3 bases are TGTGCCAGCAGCCCGGACAAATGGAATCAGCCCCAGCATTTT. It encodes CASSPDKWNQPQHF.

There are many counts of this clonotype. This sequence joins TRBV9 and TRBJ2-3, with TRBD2 identical over 9 bases. V shed 0 bases, J shed 1 base, and the junction held 6 bases outside the gene matches. CDR3 length: 17 amino acids. Germline assignment: CDR1 SGDLS and CDR2 YYNGEE. The CDR3 region has the DNA TGTGCCAGCAGCGTAGACCTAGCGGGATTTGGCACAGATACGCAGTATTTT. Its protein product is CASSVDLAGFGTDTQYF.

In this sample, this clonotype turned up many times. The J gene is TRBJ2-2, the V gene TRBV12-3 or TRBV12-4; 8 nucleotides line up with TRBD1. This CDR3 contains 15 residues. The trim removed 4 bases at V and 6 bases at J, leaving 7 bases unmatched. For the CDR3, the DNA is TGTGCCAGCAGTTCGGTGGGCAGGGGGCCCGGGGAGCTGTTTTTT. It yields the protein CASSSVGRGPGELFF.

About this clonotype itself: This may come from a read error, since a much larger clone is one base off. The CDR3 reads CASSQEERTSSPLHF. CDR3 coding DNA: TGCGCCAGCAGCCAAGAGGAAAGGACTAGTTCACCCCTCCACTTT. The chain joins TRBV4-1 to TRBJ1-6; D not resolved. This CDR3 comprises 15 residues. Germline V gene data show CDR1 as MGHRA and CDR2 as YSYEKL. Trimming pared 0 bases from V and 9 bases from J, leaving 12 bases between.

The table lists this clonotype with many counts. The chain has TRBV11-3 and TRBJ2-2; 7 bases agree with TRBD2. After removal of 1 base from V and 8 bases from J, the junction contained 10 bases not matched to a gene. Germline V gene lookup returns CDR1 SGHNT and CDR2 YENEEA. This CDR3 comprises 16 residues. The CDR3 DNA sequence: TGTGCCAGCAGCTTAGGAGTCAGCGGGAAGACGGGGGAGCTGTTTTTT. Its translation is CASSLGVSGKTGELFF.

This clonotype was counted ten times or more. The V call is TRBV5-1, the J call TRBJ2-7; 10 bases are a match to TRBD2. The CDR3 is 15 residues long. Germline values: CDR1 SGHRS, CDR2 YFSETQ. With V trimmed by 1 base and J by 7 bases, 8 bases remained unmatched. The CDR3 DNA reads TGCGCCAGCAGCTTGTCCCTAGCGGGAGTGGAAGAGCAGTACTTC. It codes for CASSLSLAGVEEQYF.

The sample holds many counts of this clonotype. The V and J genes are TRBV6-5 and TRBJ1-5, with no clear D. The length of the CDR3 is 13 residues. CDR1 is MNHEY and CDR2 is SVGAGI in the germline V gene. V was clipped by 5 bases and J by 2 bases, with 7 bases between them. The CDR3 loop is CASSDTGNQPQHF. The CDR3 DNA is TGTGCCAGCAGTGACACCGGCAATCAGCCCCAGCATTTT.

The table lists this clonotype with a few counts. The rearrangement joins TRBV27 to TRBJ1-2; no definite D call. Germline CDR1 is MNHEY and CDR2 is SMNVEV (reference sequence). V was clipped by 2 bases and J by 3 bases, with 7 bases between them. The CDR3 has 13 residues. The DNA of the CDR3 is TGTGCCAGCAGTTTAAGTCGGGACTATGGCTACACCTTC. Its translation is CASSLSRDYGYTF.

In this sample, this clonotype turned up many times. The chain is built from TRBV7-6 and TRBJ2-2, with 10 bases lining up with TRBD2. The CDR3 is made up of 19 amino acids. J gave up 2 bases and V 4 bases, and 13 bases lay outside the gene matches. Germline CDR1 and CDR2: SGHVS and FNYEAQ. This CDR3 is CASSSPRGGTSVNTGELFF. CDR3 nucleotides: TGTGCCAGCAGCTCCCCACGGGGCGGGACTAGCGTAAACACCGGGGAGCTGTTTTTT.

Many counts were recorded for this clonotype. The chain carries TRBV12-3 or TRBV12-4 and TRBJ2-2, with D possibly TRBD2 on 6 matching bases. V was pared by 4 bases and J by 5 bases, with 17 bases between. This CDR3 contains 16 residues. CDR3 sequence (DNA): TGTGCCAGCAGTTGGGGACTTCGGCCGGGGACCGGGGAGCTGTTTTTT. As protein: CASSWGLRPGTGELFF.

About this clonotype itself: One base away lies a much larger clone, so this may be a sequencing read error. The V call is TRBV19, the J call TRBJ2-7; possibly TRBD2 for D (6 bases). The CDR3 totals 13 residues. V was cut by 4 bases and J by 5 bases, with 12 bases left in between. Germline V gives CDR1 LNHDA, CDR2 SQIVND (reference sequence). The CDR3 coding sequence is TGTGCCAGTAGTACGCGGGGCCTCCACGAGCAGTACTTC. Amino acids: CASSTRGLHEQYF. The full variable domain, with the rest looked up from reference TRBV19 and TRBJ2-7, is DGGITQSPKYLFRKEGQNVTLSCEQNLNHDAMYWYRQDPGQGLRLIYYSQIVNDFQKGDIAEGYSVSREKKESFPLTVTSAQKNPTAFYLCASSTRGLHEQYFGPGTRLTVT.

Many counts were recorded for this clonotype. This rearrangement joins TRBV15 to TRBJ2-7; unclear D gene. Per the germline V gene, CDR1 is LNHNV and CDR2 is YYDKDF (reference sequence). This CDR3 comprises 13 residues. The V gene lost 3 bases and the J gene lost 0 bases, with 6 bases spanning the gap. The CDR3 spells CATSRGISYEQYF. The CDR3 region has the DNA TGTGCCACCAGCAGGGGGATCTCCTACGAGCAGTACTTC.

The chain carries TRBV5-8 and TRBJ2-1; D call uncertain. This CDR3 is built from 16 residues. Trimming shortened V by 5 bases and J by 8 bases, and 23 bases separated the two germline ends. In germline, CDR1 is SGHTS, CDR2 YDEGEE. The CDR3 loop reads CASSIPRGAHGYEQFF. CDR3 coding DNA: TGTGCCAGCAGTATCCCACGTGGCGCACACGGCTATGAGCAGTTCTTC.

This clonotype was recorded only once. This may be a read error, as it is one base from a much larger clone. CDR3 DNA sequence: TGTGCCAACTGTGACCAGTCCCAGTACTTC. It encodes CANCDQSQYF. This chain links TRBV27 with TRBJ2-5; D gene uncertain. The germline V gene encodes CDR1 MNHEY and CDR2 SMNVEV (reference sequence). The V end was cut by 10 bases, the J end by 9 bases, with 12 bases between. This CDR3 has 10 amino acids.

The gene calls are TRBV6-6 and TRBJ1-5; no firm D call. The CDR3 loop spans 20 amino acids. Trimming took 6 bases from V and 0 from J, leaving 27 bases between them. CDR1 and CDR2 (germline): MNHNY, SVGAGI (reference sequence). As DNA, the CDR3 is TGTGCCAGCAGAACTCTACTACAAAGGCAAAGGGCTTATAGCAATCAGCCCCAGCATTTT. It is translated as CASRTLLQRQRAYSNQPQHF.

There are many counts of this clonotype. This rearrangement joins TRBV4-2 to TRBJ1-3; a possible D gene is TRBD1 (5 bases). The V end was cut by 6 bases, the J end by 3 bases, with 15 bases between. Germline assignment: CDR1 LGHNA and CDR2 YNFKEQ. The CDR3 totals 15 residues. CDR3 nucleotide sequence: TGTGCCAGCAGTATAGGACGGGGCAGTGGAAACACCATATATTTT. It specifies CASSIGRGSGNTIYF.

This clonotype has more than one count but fewer than ten. This rearrangement joins TRBV20-1 to TRBJ2-5, with a possible D match to TRBD1 (5 bases). CDR1 is DFQATT and CDR2 is SNEGSKA in the germline V gene (reference sequence). The CDR3 covers 17 residues. Trimming cost V 1 base and J 4 bases, with 22 bases left between them. The CDR3 reads CSARGMDLAGPPETQYF. CDR3 sequence (DNA): TGCAGTGCTAGAGGTATGGACCTCGCAGGGCCACCAGAGACCCAGTACTTC.

This clonotype was seen many times. This chain uses TRBV5-6 with TRBJ2-7; TRBD1 or TRBD2 may be the D gene (5 bases each). V lost 2 bases and J lost 2, with 23 bases in between. The germline gives CDR1 SGHDT, CDR2 YYEEEE. The CDR3 consists of 18 residues. Here the CDR3 DNA reads TGTGCCAGCAGCTTATCTCTGTGGGGTGGGAGAGGGGCCTACGAGCAGTACTTC. Translation: CASSLSLWGGRGAYEQYF.

This clonotype was recorded at least ten times. The V call is TRBV24-1, the J call TRBJ2-2, with D possibly matching TRBD2 (5 bases). The CDR3 runs 15 residues. Germline CDR1 KGHDR, CDR2 SFDVKD. The germline V and J ends were trimmed by 4 bases and 0 bases, with 8 bases remaining between them. The CDR3 DNA follows: TGTGCCACCAGTGACCGAGGGTCGAACACCGGGGAGCTGTTTTTT. It yields the protein CATSDRGSNTGELFF.

This clonotype has a count of ten or more. The chain couples TRBV4-1 to TRBJ2-3; D unresolved. The V gene lost 6 bases and the J gene lost 0 bases, with 10 bases spanning the gap. Germline CDR1 and CDR2: MGHRA and YSYEKL. There are 14 residues in the CDR3. The CDR3 nucleotides are TGCGCCAGCAGTGTGGCAGTTAGCACAGATACGCAGTATTTT. This codes for CASSVAVSTDTQYF.

The table lists this clonotype with many counts. V gene TRBV10-3 combines with J gene TRBJ2-7; 10 positions agree with TRBD1. The CDR3 is 13 amino acids. Germline trimming cut 9 bases from V and 1 base from J; bases unmatched to any gene: 3. Germline loops: CDR1 ENHRY, CDR2 SYGVKD. The CDR3, as DNA: TGTGCCATTGGGGACAGGGGTTCCTACGAGCAGTACTTC. Protein product: CAIGDRGSYEQYF.